The sequence of this T cell receptor (beta chain) was determined in a study of control samples from healthy donors and cancer patients. Clones were read by immunoSEQ multiplex PCR, and TCRdb kept only the in-frame ones, dropping some. The repertoire holds 20,000 to 30,000 clones, approximately 91% seen once, with roughly 12% in the top ten. Germline V lookup: CDR1 SGHTA, CDR2 FQGNSA. V was shortened by 4 bases and J by 5 bases, with 8 bases between the two germline ends. The CDR3 loop spans 12 amino acids. The source of this sequence is a man aged 45-65 years with lung cancer. V gene TRBV7-2 combines with J gene TRBJ2-5, with a weak D call TRBD2 (6 bases). The sequenced material came from PBMCs. CDR3 residues: CASSSLAETQYF. The CDR3 DNA reads as TGTGCCAGCAGCTCGCTAGCGGAGACCCAGTACTTC. The variable domain in full, with the rest retrieved from reference TRBV7-2 and TRBJ2-5, is GAGVSQSPSNKVTEKGKDVELRCDPISGHTALYWYRQSLGQGLEFLIYFQGNSAPDKSGLPSDRFSAERTGGSVSTLTIQRTQQEDSAVYLCASSSLAETQYFGPGTRLLVL.